This T cell receptor beta chain was found in a study of shared clonotypes between healthy human individuals. Findings and limits, study-wide: In general, naive subsets displayed greater estimated richness than memory subsets did. Unshared clonotypes carried lower generation probabilities than those common to all four donors.

The germline V gene has CDR1 KGHSH and CDR2 LQKENI. V lost 0 bases to trimming and J lost 2 bases, with 11 bases between them. The CDR3 is 15 amino acids. Some clones are missing from TCRdb's copy, which holds only in-frame ones; the method was immunoSEQ multiplex PCR. The sample has 2,100,000 or so clones; 90% to 97% are singletons. Memory CD4+ cells were the fraction left after CD45RA+ naive selection. Points on this clone: Its antigen remains unidentified.

The genes are TRBV18 and TRBJ2-7; D unclear. This TCR was sampled from a man aged 18 to 35 in good health. Sequenced: naive CD4+ T cells sorted from blood. The subset here: CD45RA+ positively selected. This CDR3 is CASSPPSARTYEQYF. For the CDR3, the DNA is TGTGCCAGCTCACCACCTAGTGCCCGCACCTACGAGCAGTACTTC. Using reference TRBV18 and TRBJ2-7 for the parts outside the CDR3, the full variable domain is NAGVMQNPRHLVRRRGQEARLRCSPMKGHSHVYWYRQLPEEGLKFMVYLQKENIIDESGMPKERFSAEFPKEGPSILRIQQVVRGDSAAYFCASSPPSARTYEQYFGPGTRLTVT.